This T cell receptor beta chain emerged from a study of shared clonotypes between healthy human individuals. The naive CD8 subset, CD45RO-negative cells positively selected for CCR7, excluded terminally differentiated effector memory CD45RA+ cells. This clone showed up just once. Profiling relied on immunoSEQ multiplex PCR, and the TCRdb table lists in-frame clones only, not all of them. The table shows some 600,000 clones, with around 96% occurring only once. Unmatched junction bases numbered 5, after V lost 0 bases and J lost 0 bases. Germline CDR1 SGHRS, CDR2 YFSETQ. This CDR3 has 17 residues. The TCR comes from a woman aged 25 to 45 in good health. The chain employs TRBV5-1 and TRBJ2-4, with 8 bases lining up with TRBD1. The source material was naive CD8+ T cells sorted from blood. CDR3 amino acids: CASSLARTGSAKNIQYF. In nucleotides, the CDR3 is TGCGCCAGCAGCTTGGCCAGGACAGGGTCAGCCAAAAACATTCAGTACTTC.